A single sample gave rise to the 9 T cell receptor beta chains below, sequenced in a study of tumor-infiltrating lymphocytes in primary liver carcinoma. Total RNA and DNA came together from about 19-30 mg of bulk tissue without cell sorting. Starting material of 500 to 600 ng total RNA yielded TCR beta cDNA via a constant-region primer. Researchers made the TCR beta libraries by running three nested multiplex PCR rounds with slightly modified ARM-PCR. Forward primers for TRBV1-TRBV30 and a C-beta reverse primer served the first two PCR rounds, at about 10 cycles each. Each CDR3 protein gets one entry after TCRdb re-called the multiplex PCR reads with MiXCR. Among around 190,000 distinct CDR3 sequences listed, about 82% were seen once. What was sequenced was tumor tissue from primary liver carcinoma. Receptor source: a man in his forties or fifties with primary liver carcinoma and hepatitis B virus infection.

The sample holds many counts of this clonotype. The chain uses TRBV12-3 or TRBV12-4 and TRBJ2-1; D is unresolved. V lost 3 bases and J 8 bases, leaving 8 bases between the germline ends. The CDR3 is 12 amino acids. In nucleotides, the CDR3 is TGTGCCAGCAGTTTGAGGAACCATGAGCAGTTCTTC. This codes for CASSLRNHEQFF.

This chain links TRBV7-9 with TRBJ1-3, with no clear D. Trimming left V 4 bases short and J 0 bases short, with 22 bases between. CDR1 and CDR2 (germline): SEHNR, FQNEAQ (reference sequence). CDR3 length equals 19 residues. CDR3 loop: CASSSMRPELRNSGNTIYF. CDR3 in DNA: TGTGCCAGCAGCTCAATGCGCCCTGAGCTCCGAAACTCTGGAAACACCATATATTTT. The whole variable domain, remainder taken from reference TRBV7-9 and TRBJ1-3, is DTGVSQNPRHKITKRGQNVTFRCDPISEHNRLYWYRQTLGQGPEFLTYFQNEAQLEKSRLLSDRFSAERPKGSFSTLEIQRTEQGDSAMYLCASSSMRPELRNSGNTIYFGEGSWLTVV.

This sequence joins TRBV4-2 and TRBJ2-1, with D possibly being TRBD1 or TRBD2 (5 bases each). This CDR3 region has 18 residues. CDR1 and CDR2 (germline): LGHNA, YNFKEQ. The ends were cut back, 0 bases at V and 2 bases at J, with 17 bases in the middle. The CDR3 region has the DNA TGTGCCAGCAGCCAAGATTGGAGGACATGCAGAGCCTACAATGAGCAGTTCTTC. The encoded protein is CASSQDWRTCRAYNEQFF.

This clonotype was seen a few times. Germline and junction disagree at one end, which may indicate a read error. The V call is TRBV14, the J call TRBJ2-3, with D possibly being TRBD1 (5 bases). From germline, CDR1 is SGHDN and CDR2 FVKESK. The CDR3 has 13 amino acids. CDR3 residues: CANSPTEQSTQYF. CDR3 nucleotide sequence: TGTGCCAACAGCCCGACAGAACAGTCTACGCAGTATTTT.

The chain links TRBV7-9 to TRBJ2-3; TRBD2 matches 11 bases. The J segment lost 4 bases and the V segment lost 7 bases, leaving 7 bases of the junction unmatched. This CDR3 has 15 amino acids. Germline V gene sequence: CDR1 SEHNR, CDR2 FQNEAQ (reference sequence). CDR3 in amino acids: CASILYSGRADTQYF. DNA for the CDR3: TGTGCCAGCATCCTCTATAGCGGGAGGGCAGATACGCAGTATTTT.

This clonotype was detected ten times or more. This CDR3 is CASSQDQRAVPTEAFF. The CDR3 DNA sequence: TGCGCCAGCAGCCAAGACCAGCGGGCAGTCCCCACTGAAGCTTTCTTT. The chain recombines TRBV4-1 with TRBJ1-1; no definite D call. Germline assignment: CDR1 MGHRA and CDR2 YSYEKL. The V and J ends lost 0 bases and 4 bases respectively, with 15 bases between them. The CDR3 has 16 residues.

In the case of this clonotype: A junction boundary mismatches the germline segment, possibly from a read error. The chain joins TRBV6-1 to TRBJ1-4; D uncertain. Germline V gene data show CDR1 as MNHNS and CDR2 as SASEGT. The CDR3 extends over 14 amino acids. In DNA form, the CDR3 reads TGCGCCAGCCCTAACGGTACAACTAATGAAAGACTGTTTTTT. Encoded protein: CASPNGTTNERLFF.

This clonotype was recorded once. The CDR3, as DNA: TGTGCCACCAGTGACACAGGGGCCCCAACCGGGAAACTGTTTTTT. This encodes CATSDTGAPTGKLFF. The gene calls are TRBV24-1 and TRBJ2-2, with 7 positions matching TRBD1. Trimming took 4 bases from V and 14 from J; bases not matched to a gene: 15. Germline loops: CDR1 KGHDR, CDR2 SFDVKD. This CDR3 region has 15 residues.

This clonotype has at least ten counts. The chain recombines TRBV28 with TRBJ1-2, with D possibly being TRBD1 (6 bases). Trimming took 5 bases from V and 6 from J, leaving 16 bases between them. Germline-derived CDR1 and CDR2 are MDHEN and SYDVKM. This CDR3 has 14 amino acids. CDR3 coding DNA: TGTGCCAGCAGTGACGGGACAAGCTTTAATGGCTACACCTTC. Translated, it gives CASSDGTSFNGYTF.